One and the same sample provided the 16 T cell receptor beta chains below, sequenced in a study of T cells in Graves' hyperthyroidism and ophthalmopathy. From RNA transcripts, TCR beta CDR3 regions were amplified. An initial round of RT-PCR targeting the TCR CDR3 relied on the HTBI primer set. TCRdb reprocessed the multiplex PCR reads with MiXCR, giving one entry per CDR3 protein. Among 300,000 to 400,000 distinct CDR3 sequences listed, roughly 14% were seen once. The source material was blood. These receptors were taken from an older woman with Graves' hyperthyroidism.

In its sample, this clonotype was seen many times. The chain is built from TRBV6-1 and TRBJ1-2; D may be TRBD1 (6 bases). The V gene lost 6 bases and the J gene lost 4 bases, with 18 bases spanning the gap. This CDR3 region has 15 residues. Germline loops: CDR1 MNHNS, CDR2 SASEGT. This CDR3 reads CASRLNRVAGYGYTF. The CDR3 DNA reads as TGTGCCAGCAGACTTAACAGGGTGGCGGGCTATGGCTACACCTTC.

This clonotype was seen ten or more times. Possible read error: a much larger clone is one base away. The genes are TRBV3-1 and TRBJ1-3; tentatively, D is TRBD1 (5 bases). The V and J ends lost 1 base and 2 bases respectively, with 6 bases between them. The CDR3 is 14 residues long. Germline V gives CDR1 LGHDT, CDR2 YNNKEL (reference sequence). The CDR3 bases are TGTGCCAGCAGCCAAGGGACACCTGGAAACACCATATATTTT. Translated: CASSQGTPGNTIYF.

In this sample, this clonotype turned up many times. A much bigger clone sits one base away, suggesting this may be a read error. The chain links TRBV2 to TRBJ2-1; TRBD1 is a possible D gene (8 bases). The V and J ends lost 10 bases and 4 bases respectively, with 20 bases between them. This CDR3 has 15 residues. In germline, CDR1 is SNHLY, CDR2 FYNNEI. The chain's CDR3 is CANRGEGTRYNEQFF. The DNA of the CDR3 is TGTGCCAACAGGGGGGAGGGAACGAGGTACAATGAGCAGTTCTTC.

The V call is TRBV19, the J call TRBJ1-1, with no clear D. The CDR3 extends over 16 amino acids. V lost 1 base and J lost 4, with 16 bases in between. Germline values: CDR1 LNHDA, CDR2 SQIVND (reference sequence). The CDR3 DNA sequence: TGTGCCAGTAGTATAGCAGGTGGAGGGCTTGGCACTGAAGCTTTCTTT. It is translated as CASSIAGGGLGTEAFF.

This clonotype was seen ten or more times. The chain carries TRBV30 and TRBJ2-1; D is tentatively TRBD1 or TRBD2 (5 bases each). The CDR3 is 14 residues long. The ends were cut back, 3 bases at V and 3 bases at J, with 12 bases in the middle. The germline gives CDR1 GTSNPN, CDR2 SVGIG (reference sequence). Here the CDR3 reads CAWSVMGVYNEQFF. The CDR3 coding sequence is TGTGCCTGGAGCGTAATGGGGGTCTACAATGAGCAGTTCTTC.

In this sample, this clonotype turned up a few times. This may stem from a read error, because a much larger clone lies one nucleotide away. The chain has TRBV7-2 and TRBJ2-3; D gene unclear. Germline CDR1 SGHTA, CDR2 FQGNSA. V gave up 6 bases and J gave up 5 bases, with 6 bases separating them. The CDR3 extends over 11 amino acids. CDR3 nucleotide sequence: TGTGCCAGCAGGTTCGGAGATACGCAGTATTTT. Residues: CASRFGDTQYF.

This clonotype showed up many times. The rearrangement uses TRBV20-1 and TRBJ1-1; no clear D. The CDR3 has 13 residues. Germline CDR1 and CDR2: DFQATT and SNEGSKA (reference sequence). With 3 bases removed from V and 0 bases from J, the gap between germline ends came to 8 bases. The CDR3 DNA follows: TGCAGTGCTAGGAATTGGCTGAACACTGAAGCTTTCTTT. Translation: CSARNWLNTEAFF.

In DNA, the CDR3 is TGTGCCACCAGCAGAGGGGCTAGCGGGAGGTTCCATGAGCAGTTCTTC. The encoded protein is CATSRGASGRFHEQFF. The chain combines TRBV15 with TRBJ2-1, with 11 bases that match TRBD2. Unmatched junction bases numbered 7, after V lost 1 base and J lost 8 bases. CDR3 length: 16 residues. Per germline, CDR1 LNHNV and CDR2 YYDKDF (reference sequence).

The chain uses TRBV24-1 and TRBJ2-2; tentatively, D is TRBD1 (6 bases). Germline CDR1 reads KGHDR; CDR2 reads SFDVKD. Trimming removed 3 bases from V and 2 bases from J, with 15 bases in between. This CDR3 is 17 amino acids long. The CDR3 reads CATSDPGDRFNTGELFF. For the CDR3, the DNA is TGTGCCACCAGTGATCCCGGCGACAGGTTCAACACCGGGGAGCTGTTTTTT.

The table lists this clonotype with many counts. The chain employs TRBV24-1 and TRBJ2-1, with a possible D match to TRBD2 (5 bases). Deletions cut 9 bases from V and 2 bases from J, with 16 bases between. The CDR3 length is 15 residues. From germline, CDR1 is KGHDR and CDR2 SFDVKD. CDR3 nucleotide sequence: TGTGCCACCGGGAAGGACGGAGGAGCCTACAATGAGCAGTTCTTC. This gives the protein CATGKDGGAYNEQFF.

V gene TRBV25-1 combines with J gene TRBJ2-5, with D possibly TRBD1 on 5 matching bases. This CDR3 is 14 amino acids long. V lost 0 bases, J lost 9 bases, and 14 bases lay in between. In germline, CDR1 is MGHDK, CDR2 SYGVNS. The DNA for the CDR3 is TGTGCCAGCAGTGAATATCCAGGGCCGAAGGCCCAGTACTTC. Its protein product is CASSEYPGPKAQYF.

This chain uses TRBV5-1 with TRBJ1-1; a possible D gene is TRBD1 (6 bases). The CDR3 sequence is 18 residues long. The germline V gene encodes CDR1 SGHRS and CDR2 YFSETQ. Trimming shortened V by 1 base and J by 0 bases, and 19 bases separated the two germline ends. For the CDR3, the DNA is TGCGCCAGCAGCTTGTTGGCCGGGGGCATCGGAATGAACACTGAAGCTTTCTTT. As protein: CASSLLAGGIGMNTEAFF.

Concerning this clonotype: One end of the junction varies from germline; a read error may be responsible. V is TRBV12-3 or TRBV12-4 and J is TRBJ2-1; 9 bases fit TRBD2. The CDR3 runs to 14 residues. The CDR3 DNA reads as TGTGCCAGCAGTTTAATACTAGCGGGCCCAGAGCCGTTCTTC. This sequence encodes CASSLILAGPEPFF.

This clonotype was counted at least ten times. The V and J genes are TRBV27 and TRBJ2-2, with a weak D call TRBD1 (6 bases). The CDR3 is made up of 15 amino acids. Germline-derived CDR1 and CDR2 are MNHEY and SMNVEV (reference sequence). The ends were cut back, 5 bases at V and 4 bases at J, with 14 bases in the middle. CDR3 region: CASSVVAGATGELFF. The CDR3 coding sequence is TGTGCCAGCAGTGTCGTGGCAGGGGCCACCGGGGAGCTGTTTTTT.

For this clonotype: A much larger clone differs from this one at a single base, so this may be a read error. A read error is likely, as this CDR3 ends without the conserved phenylalanine or tryptophan. The chain combines TRBV30 with TRBJ2-1, with 8 nucleotides matching TRBD2. Germline assignment: CDR1 GTSNPN and CDR2 SVGIG (reference sequence). V lost 4 bases to trimming and J lost 3 bases; unmatched junction nucleotides: 8. CDR3 length equals 15 residues. The chain's CDR3 is CAWNRGLVGYNEQFS. In DNA form, the CDR3 reads TGTGCCTGGAACCGGGGACTAGTAGGCTACAATGAGCAGTTCTCC.

In its sample, this clonotype was seen many times. The genes are TRBV11-3 and TRBJ1-1, with TRBD1 matching 8 bases. CDR3 length equals 14 residues. The V gene's germline CDR1 is SGHNT and CDR2 YENEEA. The J segment lost 3 bases and the V segment lost 6 bases, leaving 6 bases of the junction unmatched. The DNA for the CDR3 is TGTGCCAGCAGAACAGGGGGGCGAGACACTGAAGCTTTCTTT. Its protein is CASRTGGRDTEAFF.